This is a list of T cell receptor beta chains from one sample in a study of tumor and adjacent non-tumor tissue in lung cancer. Using its own MiXCR run on the multiplex PCR reads, TCRdb lists one record per CDR3 protein. Among some 78,000 distinct CDR3 sequences, over 80% were seen once, and the ten largest hold 10% to 15%. The sequenced sample was lung tumor tissue. These receptor sequences come from a woman between 45 and 60 years old with non-small cell lung cancer. CDR3s include the opening cysteine and the closing phenylalanine or tryptophan. The D gene is left open where the match is weak. Size values are once, few and many counts, or a class for expanded clones, and some rows have none.

length	V	D	size	J	CDR3	DNA
16	TRBV4-2	TRBD1	.	TRBJ1-2	CVSSQDTAGGNHGYTF	TGTGTCAGCAGCCAAGATACAGCAGGGGGTAACCATGGCTACACCTTC
18	TRBV10-3	.	.	TRBJ1-2	CAISESVQIGTREYGYTF	TGTGCCATCAGTGAGTCGGTACAGATCGGGACACGTGAATATGGCTACACCTTC
11	TRBV20-1	.	.	TRBJ2-7	CSVRDNYEQYF	TGCAGCGTTAGAGACAACTACGAGCAGTACTTC
11	TRBV6-2/TRBV6-3	.	few	TRBJ2-1	CASSSYDEQFF	TGTGCCAGCAGTTCATACGACGAGCAGTTCTTC
15	TRBV11-1	.	.	TRBJ1-1	CASTLDTGRGTEAFF	TGTGCCAGCACCTTAGATACCGGGAGGGGCACTGAAGCTTTCTTT
16	TRBV20-1	TRBD1	.	TRBJ2-3	CSARDWRQGVPDTQYF	TGCAGTGCTAGAGATTGGCGACAGGGGGTCCCAGATACACAGTATTTT
14	TRBV4-1	TRBD1	.	TRBJ2-1	CASNKRQGTHEQFF	TGCGCCAGCAACAAGCGACAGGGGACGCATGAGCAGTTCTTC
16	TRBV4-1	.	.	TRBJ2-6	CASGQKPGAGANVLTF	TGTGCCAGCGGCCAAAAACCAGGGGCTGGGGCCAACGTCCTGACTTTC
13	TRBV7-3	.	.	TRBJ2-5	CASSLVGGKTQYF	TGTGCCAGCAGCTTAGTAGGAGGAAAGACTCAGTACTTC
15	TRBV20-1	.	.	TRBJ2-3	CRARLHGRGSDTLYF	TGCAGAGCACGCCTCCATGGCAGGGGTTCGGATACGCTGTATTTT